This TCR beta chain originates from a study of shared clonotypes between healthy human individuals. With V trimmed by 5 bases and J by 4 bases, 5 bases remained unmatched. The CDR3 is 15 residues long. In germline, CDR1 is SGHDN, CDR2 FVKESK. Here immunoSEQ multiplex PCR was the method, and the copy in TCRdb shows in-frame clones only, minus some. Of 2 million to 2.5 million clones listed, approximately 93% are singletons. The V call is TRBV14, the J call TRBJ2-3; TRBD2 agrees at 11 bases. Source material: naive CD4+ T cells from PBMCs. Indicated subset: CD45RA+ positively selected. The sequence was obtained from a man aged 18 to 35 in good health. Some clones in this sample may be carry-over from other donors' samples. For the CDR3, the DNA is TGTGCCAGCAGCTACACTAGCGGGAGCGCAGATACGCAGTATTTT. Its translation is CASSYTSGSADTQYF.